The source of this T cell receptor (beta chain) is a study of CD8 T cells in ankylosing spondylitis. Quantitative 5'-RACE with molecular barcodes generated TCR beta libraries. TCRdb recomputed calls from the 5' RACE reads with MiXCR, one row per CDR3 protein. The repertoire includes about 110,000 distinct CDR3 sequences, around 24% of them detected once, and more than 9% sits in the top ten. Worth noting for this clonotype: Its antigen is unidentified.

Germline CDR1 is DFQATT and CDR2 is SNEGSKA (reference sequence). Trimming removed 6 bases at V and 12 bases at J, with 21 bases between. This CDR3 region has 13 residues. Study results and caveats: For ankylosing spondylitis blood, a TCR beta motif of about 8 highly homologous variants appeared characteristic. Within matched ankylosing spondylitis synovial fluid, disease-linked clones were reportedly significantly enriched. Earlier authors reported some of these motif variants in reactive arthritis synovial fluid and blood.

Sequencing was carried out using synovial fluid, either unsorted or a sorted T cell fraction (not recorded which). This clonotype was sampled from a male donor with ankylosing spondylitis. V usage is TRBV20-1 and J usage is TRBJ2-1; either TRBD1 or TRBD2 may fit D (6 bases each). CDR3 region: CSARTGGSKGQFF. In DNA, the CDR3 is TGCAGTGCCCGGACCGGGGGCTCGAAGGGGCAGTTCTTC.